This T cell receptor beta chain was sequenced for a study of blood T cell repertoires in COVID-19. Turning to the study itself: T cells, B-cell-depleted T cells, or PBMCs supplied cDNA or gDNA.

Method: immunoSEQ multiplex PCR; TCRdb's copy keeps in-frame clones and lacks some. The sample consists of approximately 150,000 clones, around four fifths of them appearing once. The CDR3 covers 13 residues. The V and J ends lost 6 bases and 1 base respectively, with 12 bases between them. CDR1 is SQVTM, CDR2 ANQGSEA, per germline. This sequence originates from a woman of 80 years or more with acute or convalescent COVID-19. The sequenced sample consisted of peripheral blood. J is TRBJ1-1 and V is TRBV29-1; tentatively, D is TRBD1 (6 bases). CDR3 sequence reads: CSVRDTGNTEAFF. The CDR3 coding sequence is TGCAGCGTGAGGGACACAGGGAACACTGAAGCTTTCTTT. Full variable domain (remainder filled in from reference TRBV29-1 and TRBJ1-1): SAVISQKPSRDICQRGTSLTIQCQVDSQVTMMFWYRQQPGQSLTLIATANQGSEATYESGFVIDKFPISRPNLTFSTLTVSNMSPEDSSIYLCSVRDTGNTEAFFGQGTRLTVV.